This is a list of T cell receptor beta chains from one sample in a study of blood T cells in healthy people across ages. TCRdb ran MiXCR on the 5' RACE reads and lists one entry per CDR3 protein. The sample consists of more than 1,400,000 distinct CDR3 sequences, 42% of them appearing once. The sequenced material came from blood. Receptor source: a woman in her late teens or twenties in good health. Each CDR3 is given with its conserved first and last residue. Each record gives: D gene, clone size, J gene, V gene, CDR3 DNA, CDR3 protein. A D gene is named only where the DNA matches it firmly. Expanded clones get a size class; other rows say once, few or many, or leave the size out.

>TRBD2|few|TRBJ2-1|TRBV14
TGTGCCAGCAGCCAAGAACTAGCGGGGAGGGGTGAGCAGTTCTTC
CASSQELAGRGEQFF
>.|.|TRBJ2-6|TRBV30
TGTGCCACCTCTGGGGCCAACGTCCTGACTTTC
CATSGANVLTF
>TRBD2|few|TRBJ2-1|TRBV3-1
TGTGCCAGCAGCCCGGGACTAGCGGGGAGGAGCTCCTACAATGAGCAGTTCTTC
CASSPGLAGRSSYNEQFF
>TRBD2|.|TRBJ2-5|TRBV2
TGTGCCAGCGGGAGACTAGCGAGGGAAGAGACCCAGTACTTC
CASGRLAREETQYF
>TRBD2|few|TRBJ2-5|TRBV6-5
TGTGCCAGCAGCCCTGGGGTAGCGGGGGCCCAAGAGACCCAGTACTTC
CASSPGVAGAQETQYF
>.|once|TRBJ2-7|TRBV5-1
TGCGCCAGCAGCTTGGTACTGACACGATCCTACAATGAGCAGTACTTC
CASSLVLTRSYNEQYF
>.|once|TRBJ2-1|TRBV5-1
TGCGCCAGCAGCACTAGAAAGGGCAATGAGCAGTTCTTC
CASSTRKGNEQFF
>.|once|TRBJ2-1|TRBV12-3/TRBV12-4
TGTGCCAGCAGTTTATTGGGGGACTTTCCGAGCTCCTACAATGAGCAGTTCTTC
CASSLLGDFPSSYNEQFF
>TRBD2|few|TRBJ2-1|TRBV20-1
TGCAGCCCCATGGGTGGACTAGCGGGAAAGAATGAGCAGTTCTTC
CSPMGGLAGKNEQFF
>.|.|TRBJ2-5|TRBV2
TGTGCCAGCAGTGATAACGGGGAGACCCAGTACTTC
CASSDNGETQYF
>TRBD1|.|TRBJ1-1|TRBV9
TGTGCCAGCAGCGTATCCCAGGGGGCGACTGAAGCTTTCTTT
CASSVSQGATEAFF